The entry that follows covers one TCR beta chain sequence. This clonotype has a handful of counts. No cognate antigen has been identified for it. Per-base quality was not reported, and no clone a single base away is much larger than it. The CDR3 holds 15 amino acids from the cysteine to the phenylalanine. The sequence is cut down to CDR3 DNA, 45 bases in frame from base 1. Taken from the germline V gene (reference sequence), the CDR1 and CDR2 loops are SEHNR and FQNEAQ. The V and J ends are trimmed by 5 bases and 4 bases, leaving 17 bases between them. The sample belongs to a study of response to subunit inactivated influenza vaccine (dated by TCRdb to 2016 to 2019). Some background on the complete study: Deep quantitative T cell receptor repertoire profiling was used in the study to track responses to a trivalent subunit inactivated influenza vaccine. The investigation overall reported the following: The authors suggested that each seasonal influenza vaccination may recruit only a limited number of new T cells.

Library preparation employed RT-PCR. The reads were generated on an Illumina HiSeq 2500. Using fastp trimming at Q25 and MiXCR clonotype assembly, TCRdb reanalyzed the public sequencing data and kept in-frame beta chains. Under each unique CDR3 protein, matching rows form one entry showing the most common genes and DNA. The sample contains a few hundred thousand distinct CDR3 sequences, under 8.5% of them found a single time. The top ten hold under 15% of the sample. The TCR comes from a man aged 50-75 years who received an inactivated influenza vaccine. Donor details come from another sample of the same person, matched by shared clones. The chain couples TRBV7-9 to TRBJ2-5, with the D call perhaps TRBD1 or TRBD2, as 6 bases match in each case. Sequencing used PBMCs from blood, obtained 23 months after vaccination. For the CDR3, the sequence is CASSPPSGARETQYF. Here is the DNA: TGTGCCAGCAGCCCCCCCTCGGGGGCGAGAGAGACCCAGTACTTC.